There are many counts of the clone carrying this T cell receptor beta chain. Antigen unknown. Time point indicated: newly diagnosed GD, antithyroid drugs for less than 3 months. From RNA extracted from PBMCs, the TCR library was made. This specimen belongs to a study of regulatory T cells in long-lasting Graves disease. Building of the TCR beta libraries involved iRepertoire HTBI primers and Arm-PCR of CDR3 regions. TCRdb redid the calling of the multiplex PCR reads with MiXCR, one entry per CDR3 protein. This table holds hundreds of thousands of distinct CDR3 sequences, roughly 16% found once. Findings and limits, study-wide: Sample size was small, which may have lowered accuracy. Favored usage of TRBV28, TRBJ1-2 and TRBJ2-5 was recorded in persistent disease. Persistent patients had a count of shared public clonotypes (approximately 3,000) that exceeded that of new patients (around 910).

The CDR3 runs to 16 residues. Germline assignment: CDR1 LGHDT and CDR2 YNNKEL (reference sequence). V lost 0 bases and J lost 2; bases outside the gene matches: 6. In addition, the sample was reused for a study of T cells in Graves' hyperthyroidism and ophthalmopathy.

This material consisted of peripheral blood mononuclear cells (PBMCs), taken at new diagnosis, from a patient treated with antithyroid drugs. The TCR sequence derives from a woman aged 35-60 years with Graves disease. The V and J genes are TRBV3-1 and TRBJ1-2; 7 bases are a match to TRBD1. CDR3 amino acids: CASSQDLGTDNYGYTF. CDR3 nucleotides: TGTGCCAGCAGCCAAGATCTGGGGACAGACAACTATGGCTACACCTTC.